This T cell receptor (beta chain) is drawn from a study of graft-versus-host responses after intestinal transplantation. Points from the study as a whole: The authors found GvH clones in recipient marrow, some appearing first in ileum or blood. Peak circulating GvH clone levels were associated with early post-transplant HvG declines.

For this clone: Its antigen is not known.

Lymphocytes from graft epithelium and lamina propria were isolated. Germline trimming cut 5 bases from V and 2 bases from J; bases unmatched to any gene: 8. The CDR3 runs 15 residues. Germline V gene sequence: CDR1 SNHLY, CDR2 FYNNEI. The method was immunoSEQ multiplex PCR; TCRdb's version includes in-frame clones alone and lacks a portion of them. The profile shows tens of thousands of clones, around 90% of them singletons. The source is a human patient who received an intestinal transplant, so some T cells may come from the graft donor. Source: ileum tissue, taken 350 to 400 days after transplant. J is TRBJ2-7 and V is TRBV2, with 8 bases aligning to TRBD2. The DNA for the CDR3 is TGTGCCAGCAGTCCTTTAGCGGGGAAGACCTACGAGCAGTACTTC. Translated: CASSPLAGKTYEQYF.